The 19 T cell receptor beta chains below all came from one sample that was sequenced in a study of blood T cells in healthy people across ages. A second PCR of about 6 to 12 cycles used a sample-barcoded 5' primer and a J-beta primer mix. One entry per CDR3 protein results from TCRdb running MiXCR on the 5' RACE reads. The sample includes hundreds of thousands of distinct CDR3 sequences, 52% of them seen just once. The sample comprised blood. The receptors come from a woman of 80 years or more in good health.

V gene TRBV15 combines with J gene TRBJ2-3; 14 bases line up with TRBD2. CDR3 size: 17 residues. The germline CDR1 and CDR2 sequences are LNHNV and YYDKDF (reference sequence). V shed 5 bases, J shed 5 bases, and the junction held 9 bases outside the gene matches. This CDR3 reads CATSSPGLAGAQDTQYF. The CDR3 DNA is TGTGCCACCAGCTCTCCGGGACTAGCGGGAGCACAAGATACGCAGTATTTT.

V is TRBV29-1 and J is TRBJ1-6, with D tentatively TRBD1 (6 bases). Germline V gene lookup returns CDR1 SQVTM and CDR2 ANQGSEA. There are 13 residues in the CDR3. The V end lost 7 bases, the J end lost 5 bases, and 12 bases lay between the germline ends. The CDR3 DNA reads as TGCAGCGCTAGACAGGAACATAATTCACCCCTCCACTTT. Protein product: CSARQEHNSPLHF.

The chain employs TRBV7-2 and TRBJ2-2; D is uncertain. The CDR3 length is 16 residues. Germline loops: CDR1 SGHTA, CDR2 FQGNSA. Trimming took off 5 bases at V and 2 bases at J, with 15 bases between the two ends. The CDR3 spells CASSPLPGLNTGELFF. The CDR3 bases are TGTGCCAGCAGCCCCCTCCCAGGTTTAAACACCGGGGAGCTGTTTTTT.

The chain has TRBV2 and TRBJ2-7; D remains ambiguous. The V end lost 10 bases, the J end lost 0 bases, and 19 bases lay between the germline ends. Per the germline V gene, CDR1 is SNHLY and CDR2 is FYNNEI. The CDR3 runs 15 residues. CDR3 DNA sequence: TGTGCCACTAAACCATTTGGCCCTAACTCCTACGAGCAGTACTTC. Protein: CATKPFGPNSYEQYF.

Details on this clonotype: This may stem from a read error, because a much larger clone lies one nucleotide away. Here the CDR3 reads CASSRDGYYGYTF. As DNA, the CDR3 is TGTGCCAGCAGCCGGGACGGATACTATGGCTACACCTTC. V usage is TRBV7-2 and J usage is TRBJ1-2; tentative D call: TRBD1 (5 bases). The germline V gene encodes CDR1 SGHTA and CDR2 FQGNSA. V lost 5 bases, J lost 3 bases, and 10 bases lay in between. The CDR3 loop spans 13 amino acids.

This clonotype was recorded only once. V and J are TRBV6-5 and TRBJ2-5; D unresolved. V lost 5 bases, J lost 5 bases, and 12 bases lay in between. Germline V gene sequence: CDR1 MNHEY, CDR2 SVGAGI. The CDR3 extends over 13 amino acids. CDR3 sequence: CASSRTLGETQYF. The CDR3 bases are TGTGCCAGCAGTCGGACCCTGGGGGAGACCCAGTACTTC.

This clonotype was detected only a few times. The chain joins TRBV3-1 to TRBJ2-4; 8 bases line up with TRBD2. CDR1 and CDR2 from the germline V gene are LGHDT and YNNKEL (reference sequence). CDR3 size: 16 residues. V dropped 3 bases and J dropped 7; count of bases not matched to a gene: 11. CDR3 sequence reads: CASSQTAGREVNIQYF. CDR3 nucleotides: TGTGCCAGCAGCCAGACCGCCGGGCGGGAGGTTAACATTCAGTACTTC.

On this clonotype: A single base separates this from a much larger clone, so it may be a read error. This sequence joins TRBV29-1 and TRBJ2-7; possible D gene TRBD2, 6 bases. The DNA end is a closer match to TRBJ2-5, so the J assignment may be wrong. CDR1 is SQVTM, CDR2 ANQGSEA, per germline. This CDR3 is 11 amino acids long. CDR3 in amino acids: CNAQGGETQYF. DNA of the CDR3: TGCAACGCGCAGGGAGGAGAGACCCAGTACTTC.

This rearrangement joins TRBV29-1 to TRBJ2-5; TRBD1 or TRBD2 may be the D gene (6 bases each). The CDR3 runs 13 residues. The germline V gene encodes CDR1 SQVTM and CDR2 ANQGSEA. Trimming stripped 5 bases from V and 11 bases from J, with 21 bases between. CDR3 protein: CSVRVGGFWEQYF. DNA for the CDR3: TGCAGCGTTCGGGTAGGGGGGTTTTGGGAGCAGTACTTC.

This clonotype was recorded many times. This clone may be a read error of a much larger clone one base away. The chain recombines TRBV6-6 with TRBJ2-7; D is unresolved. Germline CDR1 reads MNHNY; CDR2 reads SVGAGI (reference sequence). Trimming removed 5 bases from V and 7 bases from J, with 12 bases in between. The length of the CDR3 is 12 residues. As DNA, the CDR3 is TGTGCCAGCAGTCGACCCCCCAATGAGCAGTACTTC. This codes for CASSRPPNEQYF.

In its sample, this clonotype was seen a few times. The V call is TRBV24-1, the J call TRBJ2-3, with D perhaps matching TRBD1 or TRBD2 (5 bases each). Per the germline V gene, CDR1 is KGHDR and CDR2 is SFDVKD. The CDR3 consists of 14 residues. V dropped 7 bases and J dropped 1 base, with 11 bases sitting between them. The CDR3 coding sequence is TGTGCCACCAGGGAGTCGGGGCGCACAGATACGCAGTATTTT. Its protein product is CATRESGRTDTQYF.

This chain links TRBV3-1 with TRBJ2-1, with D tentatively TRBD1 or TRBD2 (5 bases each). CDR3 length equals 17 residues. Germline lookup yields CDR1 LGHDT and CDR2 YNNKEL (reference sequence). V gave up 6 bases and J gave up 6 bases, with 24 bases separating them. The CDR3 sequence is CASRPNEGRILVNEQFF. CDR3 nucleotides: TGTGCCAGCAGACCCAATGAGGGACGAATCCTCGTCAATGAGCAGTTCTTC.

In its sample, this clonotype was seen a few times. The chain has TRBV6-6 and TRBJ2-1; D gene ambiguous. With the DNA end fitting TRBJ2-7 better, the J assignment may be wrong. This CDR3 comprises 13 residues. Germline loops: CDR1 MNHNY, CDR2 SVGAGI (reference sequence). The chain's CDR3 is CASLGYPYNEQYF. In DNA form, the CDR3 reads TGTGCCAGCCTCGGGTACCCCTACAATGAGCAGTACTTC.

The chain recombines TRBV12-3 or TRBV12-4 with TRBJ1-2; D might be TRBD1 (5 bases). The germline V and J ends were trimmed by 6 bases and 8 bases, with 10 bases remaining between them. The CDR3 covers 11 residues. The CDR3 DNA reads as TGTGCCAGCAGGGGGAGGGGAGGCTACACCTTC. It specifies CASRGRGGYTF.

The chain has TRBV11-2 and TRBJ2-3; the D is unclear. The germline V gene has CDR1 SGHAT and CDR2 FQNNGV. V gave up 0 bases and J gave up 0 bases, with 4 bases separating them. The CDR3 is 14 residues long. DNA of the CDR3: TGTGCCAGCAGCTTAGAATACAGCACAGATACGCAGTATTTT. Encoded protein: CASSLEYSTDTQYF.

Notes on this clonotype: This may arise from a read error, as a much more abundant clone is one base away. The V gene is TRBV4-1, the J gene TRBJ2-5; D might be TRBD2 (5 bases). The CDR3 is 17 amino acids. In germline, CDR1 is MGHRA, CDR2 YSYEKL. The V end was cut by 4 bases, the J end by 11 bases, with 29 bases between. The CDR3 DNA sequence: TGCGCCAGCAGCCCCAATCTTGACCAGCGGTTATACAATGAGCAGTACTTC. Translating it yields CASSPNLDQRLYNEQYF.

This chain connects TRBV9 to TRBJ2-2, with a tentative D call TRBD1 (6 bases). The germline CDR1 and CDR2 sequences are SGDLS and YYNGEE. The CDR3 is 13 amino acids. Deletions cut 4 bases from V and 7 bases from J, with 11 bases between. The CDR3 sequence: CASSSRTVGELFF. In DNA form, the CDR3 reads TGTGCCAGCAGCTCCAGGACAGTCGGGGAGCTGTTTTTT.

The chain employs TRBV3-1 and TRBJ2-1; tentative D call: TRBD2 (5 bases). The CDR3 spans 14 residues. Germline V gene sequence: CDR1 LGHDT, CDR2 YNNKEL (reference sequence). Trimming pared 4 bases from V and 6 bases from J, leaving 13 bases between. CDR3 loop: CASSLVGSANEQFF. DNA of the CDR3: TGTGCCAGCAGCCTAGTGGGGAGCGCCAATGAGCAGTTCTTC.

This clonotype came up many times. This rearrangement joins TRBV20-1 to TRBJ2-1; the match to TRBD2 covers 10 bases. CDR1 is DFQATT and CDR2 is SNEGSKA in the germline V gene (reference sequence). Losses at the gene ends were 2 bases for V and 5 bases for J; bases not matched to a gene: 3. The CDR3 runs to 14 residues. This CDR3 is CSARIAGGNNEQFF. The CDR3 coding sequence is TGCAGTGCTAGAATAGCGGGGGGAAACAATGAGCAGTTCTTC.